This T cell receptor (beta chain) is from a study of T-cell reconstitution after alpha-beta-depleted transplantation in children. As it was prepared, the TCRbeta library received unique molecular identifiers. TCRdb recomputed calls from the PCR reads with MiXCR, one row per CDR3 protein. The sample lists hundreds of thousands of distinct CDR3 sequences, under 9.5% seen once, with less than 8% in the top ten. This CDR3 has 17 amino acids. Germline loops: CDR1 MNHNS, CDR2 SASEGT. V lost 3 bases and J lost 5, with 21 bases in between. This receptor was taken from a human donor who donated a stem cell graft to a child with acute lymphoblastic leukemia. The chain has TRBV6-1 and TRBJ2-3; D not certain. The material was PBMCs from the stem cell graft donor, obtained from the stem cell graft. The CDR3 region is CASSDNGLIGPRDTQYF. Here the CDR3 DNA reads TGTGCCAGCAGTGACAACGGCCTAATTGGCCCTAGAGATACGCAGTATTTT.